The clone carrying this TCR beta chain was counted a few times. Its target is not known. Per the germline V gene, CDR1 is SGHTA and CDR2 is FQGNSA. V lost 0 bases to trimming and J lost 11 bases, with 16 bases between them. This CDR3 contains 14 residues. The sample is drawn from a study of shared clonotypes between healthy human individuals. Study in general: The study used three CD4 naive, three CD4 memory, two CD8 naive and one CD8 memory plate per donor. The study, taken as a whole, reports: It was the non-shared clonotypes that had lower generation probabilities than clonotypes shared by all four donors. Clonotype sharing across a few donors was observed for around 5.1% of naive CD4 clonotypes.

Running of the assay took place at deep level. The assay was immunoSEQ multiplex PCR, and TCRdb's table has in-frame clones only and misses some. The table has some 360,000 clones, 70% to 75% seen once. Material: memory CD4+ T cells sorted from blood. Subset specified: CD45RA-negative fraction. The origin of this receptor is a man between 25 and 39 years old in good health. The chain combines TRBV7-2 with TRBJ1-1, with a possible D match to TRBD1 (5 bases). The CDR3 loop reads CASSLAEQGTRAFF. CDR3 nucleotides: TGTGCCAGCAGCTTAGCGGAGCAAGGGACTCGTGCTTTCTTT.